This T cell receptor (beta chain) originates from a study of T cells expressing NK-cell markers. Study context: Beta-chain profiling covered CD3+CD56+NKG2C+, CD3+CD56+NKG2C- and CD3+CD56-NKG2C+ sorted subsets.

Following a re-call of the 5' RACE reads, TCRdb has one entry per CDR3 protein and lacks DNA. The listing records about 550,000 distinct CDR3 sequences. Per germline, CDR1 SEHNR and CDR2 FQNEAQ (reference sequence). The CDR3 has 17 amino acids. The V call is TRBV7-9, the J call TRBJ2-7; absent DNA, TCRdb's TRBD2 call cannot be checked. The source material was blood T cells: a sorted CD56 or NKG2C T cell subset, CD4+ or CD8+ T cells, or bulk PBMC T cells (not recorded which). The clonotype was recovered from a man aged 18 to 35 in good health. CDR3 loop: CASSSPGGAEDSYEQYF.